This T cell receptor (beta chain) was documented in a study of blood T cells in healthy people across ages. Trimming left V 6 bases short and J 1 base short, with 19 bases between. CDR1 is SEHNR and CDR2 is FQNEAQ in the germline V gene (reference sequence). This CDR3 has 16 residues. A sample-barcoded 5' primer and a J-beta primer mix were used in a second PCR of roughly 6 to 11 cycles. The authors tagged each cDNA molecule using a template-switch adaptor with 12 random nucleotides. Researchers report that each sample yielded at least 3 million CDR3-containing paired-end reads. A single record per CDR3 protein comes from TCRdb applying MiXCR to the 5' RACE reads. The sample carries 750,000 to 1,000,000 distinct CDR3 sequences, 25% to 30% recorded once. This clonotype has more than one count but fewer than ten. These same data were also listed under a study on T cells of mothers and their children.

The V gene is TRBV7-9, the J gene TRBJ2-7, with D maybe TRBD2 (5 bases). This TCR came from a woman in her thirties or forties in good health. The sequencing sample was made of blood. The CDR3 protein is CASSYTGIGISYEQYF. The CDR3 DNA reads TGTGCCAGCAGTTATACCGGGATAGGGATTTCCTACGAGCAGTACTTC.